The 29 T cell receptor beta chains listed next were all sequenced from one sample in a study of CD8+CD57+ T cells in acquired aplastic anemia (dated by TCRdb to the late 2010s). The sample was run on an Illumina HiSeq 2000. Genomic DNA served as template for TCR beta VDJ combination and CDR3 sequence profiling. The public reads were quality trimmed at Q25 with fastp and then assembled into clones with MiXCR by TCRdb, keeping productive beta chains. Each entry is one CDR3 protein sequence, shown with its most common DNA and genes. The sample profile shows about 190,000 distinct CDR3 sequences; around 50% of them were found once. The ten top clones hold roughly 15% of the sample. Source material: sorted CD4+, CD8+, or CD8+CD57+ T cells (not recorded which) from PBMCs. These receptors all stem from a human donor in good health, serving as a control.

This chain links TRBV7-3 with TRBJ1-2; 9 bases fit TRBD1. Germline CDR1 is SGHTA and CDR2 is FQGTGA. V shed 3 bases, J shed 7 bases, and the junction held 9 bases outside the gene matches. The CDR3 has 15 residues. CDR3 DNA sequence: TGTGCCAGCAGCTTTCTCCGGGACAGGGCAGCTGGCTACACCTTC. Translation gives CASSFLRDRAAGYTF.

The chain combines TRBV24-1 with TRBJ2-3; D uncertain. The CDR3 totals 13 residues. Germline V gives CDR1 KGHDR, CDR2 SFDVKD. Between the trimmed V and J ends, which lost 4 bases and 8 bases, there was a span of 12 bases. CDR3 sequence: CATSDSLVSTQYF. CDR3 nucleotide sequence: TGTGCCACCAGTGACTCCCTAGTGTCTACGCAGTATTTT.

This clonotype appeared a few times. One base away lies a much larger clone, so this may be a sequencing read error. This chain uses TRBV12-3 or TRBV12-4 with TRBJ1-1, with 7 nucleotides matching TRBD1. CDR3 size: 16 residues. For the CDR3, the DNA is TGTGCCGGCAGTTTAAGGGGGTGGGGACAGCACACTGAAGCTTTCTTT. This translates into CAGSLRGWGQHTEAFF.

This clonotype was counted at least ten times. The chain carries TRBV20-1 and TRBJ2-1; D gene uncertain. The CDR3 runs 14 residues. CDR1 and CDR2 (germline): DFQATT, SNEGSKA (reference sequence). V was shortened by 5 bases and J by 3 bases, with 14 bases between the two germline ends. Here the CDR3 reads CSAPTRIYYNEQFF. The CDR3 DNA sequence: TGCAGTGCTCCGACCCGGATATACTACAATGAGCAGTTCTTC.

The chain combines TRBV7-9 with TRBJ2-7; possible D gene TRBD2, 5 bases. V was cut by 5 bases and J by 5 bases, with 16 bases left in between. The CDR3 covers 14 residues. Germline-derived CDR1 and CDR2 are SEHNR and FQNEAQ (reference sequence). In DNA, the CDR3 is TGTGCCAGCAGCCCACCACCTACTAGGAACGAGCAGTACTTC. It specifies CASSPPPTRNEQYF. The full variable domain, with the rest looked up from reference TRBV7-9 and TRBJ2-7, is DTGVSQNPRHKITKRGQNVTFRCDPISEHNRLYWYRQTLGQGPEFLTYFQNEAQLEKSRLLSDRFSAERPKGSFSTLEIQRTEQGDSAMYLCASSPPPTRNEQYFGPGTRLTVT.

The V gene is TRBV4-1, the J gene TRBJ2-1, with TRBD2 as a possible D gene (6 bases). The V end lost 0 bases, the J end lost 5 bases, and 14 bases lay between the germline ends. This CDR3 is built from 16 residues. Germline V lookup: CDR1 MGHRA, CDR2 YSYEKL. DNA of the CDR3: TGCGCCAGCAGCCAAGACTGGGGGAGGCCCAACAATGAGCAGTTCTTC. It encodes CASSQDWGRPNNEQFF.

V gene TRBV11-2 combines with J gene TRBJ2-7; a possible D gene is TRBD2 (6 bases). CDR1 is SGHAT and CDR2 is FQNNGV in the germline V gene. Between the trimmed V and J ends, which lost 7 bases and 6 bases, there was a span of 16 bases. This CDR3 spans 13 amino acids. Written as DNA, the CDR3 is TGTGCCAGCACCCCCGCGGGAACGTTCGAGCAGTACTTC. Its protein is CASTPAGTFEQYF.

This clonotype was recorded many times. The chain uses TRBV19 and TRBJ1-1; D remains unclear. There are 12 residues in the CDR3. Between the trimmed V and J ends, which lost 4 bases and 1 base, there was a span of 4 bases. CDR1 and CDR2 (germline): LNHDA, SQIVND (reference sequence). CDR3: CASSRANTEAFF. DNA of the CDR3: TGTGCCAGTAGTAGGGCGAACACTGAAGCTTTCTTT.

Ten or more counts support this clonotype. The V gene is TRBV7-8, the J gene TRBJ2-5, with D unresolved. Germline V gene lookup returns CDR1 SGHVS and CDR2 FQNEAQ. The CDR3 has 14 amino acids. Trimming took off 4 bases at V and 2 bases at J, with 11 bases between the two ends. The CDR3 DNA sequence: TGTGCCAGCAGCTCAGCGCAACTTCAAGAGACCCAGTACTTC. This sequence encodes CASSSAQLQETQYF.

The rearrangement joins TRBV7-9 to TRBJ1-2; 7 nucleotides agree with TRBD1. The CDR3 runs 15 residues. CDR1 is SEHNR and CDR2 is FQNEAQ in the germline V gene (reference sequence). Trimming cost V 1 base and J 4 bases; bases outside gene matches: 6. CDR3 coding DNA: TGTGCCAGCAGCTTAGATCAGGGGGGAGGCTATGGCTACACCTTC. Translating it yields CASSLDQGGGYGYTF.

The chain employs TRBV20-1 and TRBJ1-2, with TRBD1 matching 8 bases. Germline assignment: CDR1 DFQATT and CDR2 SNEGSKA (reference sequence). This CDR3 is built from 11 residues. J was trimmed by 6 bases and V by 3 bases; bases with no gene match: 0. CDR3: CSARTGDGYTF. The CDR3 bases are TGCAGTGCTAGGACAGGGGATGGCTACACCTTC.

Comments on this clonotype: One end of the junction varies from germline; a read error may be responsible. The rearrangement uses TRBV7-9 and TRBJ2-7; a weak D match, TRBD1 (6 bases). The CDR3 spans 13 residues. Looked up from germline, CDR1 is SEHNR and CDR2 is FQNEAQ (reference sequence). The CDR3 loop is CASSVARGDEQYF. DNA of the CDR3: TGTGCCAGCAGCGTAGCCAGGGGTGACGAGCAGTACTTC.

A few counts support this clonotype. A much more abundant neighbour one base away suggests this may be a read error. In DNA, the CDR3 is TGTGCCAGCAGTACCCGACAAGGCAGTCAGCCCCAGCATTTT. Translation: CASSTRQGSQPQHF. The chain links TRBV2 to TRBJ1-5; D gene uncertain. The CDR3 loop spans 14 amino acids. With 5 bases removed from V and 6 bases from J, the gap between germline ends came to 14 bases. CDR1 and CDR2 from the germline V gene are SNHLY and FYNNEI. The entire variable domain, with the rest obtained from reference TRBV2 and TRBJ1-5, is as follows: EPEVTQTPSHQVTQMGQEVILRCVPISNHLYFYWYRQILGQKVEFLVSFYNNEISEKSEIFDDQFSVERPDGSNFTLKIRSTKLEDSAMYFCASSTRQGSQPQHFGDGTRLSIL.

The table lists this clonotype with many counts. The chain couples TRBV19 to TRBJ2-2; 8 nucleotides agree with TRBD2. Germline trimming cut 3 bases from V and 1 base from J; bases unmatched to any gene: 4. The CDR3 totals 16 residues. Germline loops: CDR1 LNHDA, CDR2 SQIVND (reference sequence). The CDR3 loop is CASSISLAGNTGELFF. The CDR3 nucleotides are TGTGCCAGTAGTATTAGCCTAGCGGGGAACACCGGGGAGCTGTTTTTT.

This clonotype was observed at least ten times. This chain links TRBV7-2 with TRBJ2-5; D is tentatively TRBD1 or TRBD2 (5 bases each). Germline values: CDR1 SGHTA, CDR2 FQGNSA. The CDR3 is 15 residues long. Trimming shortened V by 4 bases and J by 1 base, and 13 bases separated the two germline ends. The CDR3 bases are TGTGCCAGCAGCTCGGGACCACTAGTCCAAGAGACCCAGTACTTC. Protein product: CASSSGPLVQETQYF.

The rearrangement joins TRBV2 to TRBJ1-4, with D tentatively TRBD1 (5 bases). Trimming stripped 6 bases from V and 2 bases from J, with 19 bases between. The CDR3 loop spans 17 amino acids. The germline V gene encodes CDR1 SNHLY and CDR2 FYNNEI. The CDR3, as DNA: TGTGCCAGCAGCGTTGGTCTAGGGACCGGCACTAATGAAAAACTGTTTTTT. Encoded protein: CASSVGLGTGTNEKLFF.

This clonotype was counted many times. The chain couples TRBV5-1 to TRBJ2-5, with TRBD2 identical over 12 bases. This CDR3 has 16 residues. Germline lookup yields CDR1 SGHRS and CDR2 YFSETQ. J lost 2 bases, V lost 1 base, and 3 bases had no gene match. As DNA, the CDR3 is TGCGCCAGCAGCTTGCCCGGACTAGCGGGGCAAGAGACCCAGTACTTC. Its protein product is CASSLPGLAGQETQYF.

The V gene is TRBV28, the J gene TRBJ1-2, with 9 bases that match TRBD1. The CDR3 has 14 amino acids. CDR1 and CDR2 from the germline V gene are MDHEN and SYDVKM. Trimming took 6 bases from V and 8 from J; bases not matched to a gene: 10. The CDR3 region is CASSLQGAVGGYTF. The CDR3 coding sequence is TGTGCCAGCAGCTTACAGGGGGCGGTAGGAGGCTACACCTTC.

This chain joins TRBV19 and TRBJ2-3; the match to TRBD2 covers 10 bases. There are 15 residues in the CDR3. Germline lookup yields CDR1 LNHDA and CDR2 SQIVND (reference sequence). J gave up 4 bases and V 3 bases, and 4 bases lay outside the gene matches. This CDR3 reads CASSIASGSSDTQYF. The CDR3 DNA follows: TGTGCCAGTAGTATTGCTAGCGGGAGTTCAGATACGCAGTATTTT.

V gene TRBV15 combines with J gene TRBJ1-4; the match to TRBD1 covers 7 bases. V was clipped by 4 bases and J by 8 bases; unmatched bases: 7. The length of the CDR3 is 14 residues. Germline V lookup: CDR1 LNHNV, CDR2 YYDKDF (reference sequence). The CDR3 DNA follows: TGTGCCACCAGCACAAGGGGGCTCGGGGAAAAACTGTTTTTT. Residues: CATSTRGLGEKLFF. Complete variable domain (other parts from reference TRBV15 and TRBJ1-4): DAMVIQNPRYQVTQFGKPVTLSCSQTLNHNVMYWYQQKSSQAPKLLFHYYDKDFNNEADTPDNFQSRRPNTSFCFLDIRSPGLGDTAMYLCATSTRGLGEKLFFGSGTQLSVL.

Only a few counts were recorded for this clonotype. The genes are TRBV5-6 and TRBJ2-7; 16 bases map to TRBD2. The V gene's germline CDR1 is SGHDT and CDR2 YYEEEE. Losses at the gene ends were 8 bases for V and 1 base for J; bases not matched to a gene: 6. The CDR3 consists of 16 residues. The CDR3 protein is CASGTSGGVLSYEQYF. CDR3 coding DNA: TGTGCCAGTGGGACTAGCGGGGGGGTCCTTTCCTACGAGCAGTACTTC.

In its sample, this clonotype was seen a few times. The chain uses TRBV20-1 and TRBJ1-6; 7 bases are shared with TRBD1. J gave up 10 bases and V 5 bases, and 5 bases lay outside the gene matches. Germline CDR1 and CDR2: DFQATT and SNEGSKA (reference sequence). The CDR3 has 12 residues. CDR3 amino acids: CSAGQGDSPLHF. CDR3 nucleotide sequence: TGCAGTGCTGGGCAGGGGGACTCACCCCTCCACTTT.

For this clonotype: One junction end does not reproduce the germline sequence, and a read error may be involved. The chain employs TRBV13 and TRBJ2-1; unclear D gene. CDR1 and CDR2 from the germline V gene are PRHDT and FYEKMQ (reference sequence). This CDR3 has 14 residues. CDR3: CASGFRATNNEQSF. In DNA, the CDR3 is TGTGCCAGCGGCTTTCGGGCCACGAACAATGAGCAGTCCTTC.

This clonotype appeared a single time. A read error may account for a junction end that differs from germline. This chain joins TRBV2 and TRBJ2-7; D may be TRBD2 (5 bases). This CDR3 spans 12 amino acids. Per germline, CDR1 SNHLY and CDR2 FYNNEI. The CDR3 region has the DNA TGTGCCACCAGTGACTACATCTACGGGCAGTACTTC. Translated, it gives CATSDYIYGQYF.

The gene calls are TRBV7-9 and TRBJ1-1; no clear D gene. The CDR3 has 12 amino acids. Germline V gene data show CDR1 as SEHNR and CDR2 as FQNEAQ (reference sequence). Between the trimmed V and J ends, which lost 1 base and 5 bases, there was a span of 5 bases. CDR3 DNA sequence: TGTGCCAGCAGCTTAGAAAGGACTGAAGCTTTCTTT. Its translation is CASSLERTEAFF.

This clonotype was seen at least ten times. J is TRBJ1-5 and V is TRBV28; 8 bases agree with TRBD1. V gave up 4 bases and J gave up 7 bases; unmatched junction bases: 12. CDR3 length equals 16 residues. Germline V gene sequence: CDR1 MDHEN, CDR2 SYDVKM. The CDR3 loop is CASSSPQGASGQPQHF. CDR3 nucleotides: TGTGCCAGCAGTTCCCCCCAGGGGGCATCGGGACAGCCCCAGCATTTT.

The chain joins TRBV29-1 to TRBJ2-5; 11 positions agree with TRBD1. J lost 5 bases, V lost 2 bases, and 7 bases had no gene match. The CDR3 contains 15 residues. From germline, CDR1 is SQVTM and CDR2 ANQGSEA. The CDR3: CSVESDRGRSETQYF. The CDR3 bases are TGCAGCGTTGAATCGGACAGGGGGCGGTCGGAGACCCAGTACTTC. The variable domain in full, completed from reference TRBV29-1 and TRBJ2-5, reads SAVISQKPSRDICQRGTSLTIQCQVDSQVTMMFWYRQQPGQSLTLIATANQGSEATYESGFVIDKFPISRPNLTFSTLTVSNMSPEDSSIYLCSVESDRGRSETQYFGPGTRLLVL.

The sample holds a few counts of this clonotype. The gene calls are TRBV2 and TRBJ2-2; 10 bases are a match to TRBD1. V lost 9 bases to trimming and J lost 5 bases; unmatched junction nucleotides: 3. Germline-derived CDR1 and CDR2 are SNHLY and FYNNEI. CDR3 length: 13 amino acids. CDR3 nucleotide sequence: TGTGCCAGAGGGGACAGGGGAACCGGGGAGCTGTTTTTT. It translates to CARGDRGTGELFF.

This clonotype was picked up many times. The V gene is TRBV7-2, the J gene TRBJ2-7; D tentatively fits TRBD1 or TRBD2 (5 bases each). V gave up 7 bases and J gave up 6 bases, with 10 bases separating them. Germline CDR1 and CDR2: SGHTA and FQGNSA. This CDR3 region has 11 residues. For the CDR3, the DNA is TGTGCCAGCACCGGGGCAACCGAGCAGTACTTC. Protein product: CASTGATEQYF.